The 28 T cell receptor beta chains below were found in one sample sequenced in a study of human T cells and chemical hapten exposure. TCRdb re-called the RACE reads through MiXCR, storing one row per CDR3 protein. The table lists 180,000 or so distinct CDR3 sequences, around 13% of them singletons. The time point here: patch test 1, 2 weeks after DPC sensitization. Treatment in this sample: therapeutic diphenylcyclopropenone sensitization with weekly scalp DPC. Sample: whole blood, taken in connection with sensitization to the hapten diphenylcyclopropenone (DPC). Source of these receptors: a woman between 25 and 40 years old with alopecia areata. Some clones in this sample may be carry-over from other donors' samples.

The chain employs TRBV4-1 and TRBJ2-7, with D perhaps matching TRBD2 (6 bases). The CDR3 runs 17 residues. The germline V gene encodes CDR1 MGHRA and CDR2 YSYEKL. Trimming stripped 0 bases from V and 2 bases from J, with 17 bases between. The CDR3 is CASSQDRWGTGTYEQYF. The CDR3 coding sequence is TGCGCCAGCAGCCAAGACCGCTGGGGGACTGGAACCTACGAGCAGTACTTC.

This clonotype appeared a few times. This rearrangement joins TRBV12-3 or TRBV12-4 to TRBJ2-3; D gene ambiguous. Trimming pared 3 bases from V and 2 bases from J, leaving 6 bases between. This CDR3 contains 13 residues. CDR3: CASSFQNTDTQYF. Here the CDR3 DNA reads TGTGCCAGCAGTTTCCAGAACACAGATACGCAGTATTTT.

This clonotype was seen a handful of times. V gene TRBV7-2 combines with J gene TRBJ2-7; 11 bases match TRBD2. The germline CDR1 and CDR2 sequences are SGHTA and FQGNSA. The CDR3 is 17 amino acids. V dropped 3 bases and J dropped 0; count of bases not matched to a gene: 7. CDR3 amino acids: CASSLSGLAVSSYEQYF. The CDR3 DNA reads as TGTGCCAGCAGCTTGTCGGGACTAGCGGTAAGCTCCTACGAGCAGTACTTC.

This clonotype has a count of ten or more. The chain links TRBV11-2 to TRBJ1-6; the match to TRBD1 covers 9 bases. J gave up 6 bases and V 10 bases, and 16 bases lay outside the gene matches. This CDR3 is built from 17 residues. The germline CDR1 and CDR2 sequences are SGHAT and FQNNGV. This CDR3 is CATSLSGGTGFNSPLHF. The DNA of the CDR3 is TGTGCCACTTCGCTCAGCGGTGGGACAGGGTTTAATTCACCCCTCCACTTT.

This clonotype was seen at least ten times. The gene calls are TRBV7-9 and TRBJ1-1; the match to TRBD1 covers 7 bases. Trimming cost V 8 bases and J 3 bases; bases outside gene matches: 6. CDR1 is SEHNR, CDR2 FQNEAQ, per germline (reference sequence). The CDR3 length is 13 residues. This chain's CDR3 is CASSLDRDTEAFF. The CDR3 DNA follows: TGTGCCAGCTCACTCGACAGGGACACTGAAGCTTTCTTT. The variable domain in full, completed from reference TRBV7-9 and TRBJ1-1, reads DTGVSQNPRHKITKRGQNVTFRCDPISEHNRLYWYRQTLGQGPEFLTYFQNEAQLEKSRLLSDRFSAERPKGSFSTLEIQRTEQGDSAMYLCASSLDRDTEAFFGQGTRLTVV.

This clonotype was picked up many times. V is TRBV12-3 or TRBV12-4 and J is TRBJ2-7; D gene ambiguous. V was trimmed by 3 bases and J by 2 bases, leaving 11 bases between them. The CDR3 has 14 residues. The CDR3 reads CASSLGGTTYEQYF. CDR3 nucleotide sequence: TGTGCCAGCAGTTTGGGCGGTACCACCTACGAGCAGTACTTC.

In this sample, this clonotype turned up many times. The genes are TRBV12-3 or TRBV12-4 and TRBJ1-5, with D maybe TRBD1 (5 bases). V gave up 3 bases and J gave up 2 bases, with 8 bases separating them. This CDR3 is 14 amino acids long. Here the CDR3 reads CASSFGDGNQPQHF. For the CDR3, the DNA is TGTGCCAGCAGTTTCGGGGACGGCAATCAGCCCCAGCATTTT.

The table lists this clonotype with a few counts. The chain uses TRBV11-2 and TRBJ1-6; tentatively, D is TRBD1 (5 bases). CDR3 length equals 14 residues. Germline V gene data show CDR1 as SGHAT and CDR2 as FQNNGV. Trimming shortened V by 5 bases and J by 8 bases, and 13 bases separated the two germline ends. The CDR3 DNA sequence: TGTGCCAGCAGCCTCAGGGTTTCGGATTCACCCCTCCACTTT. Translated, it gives CASSLRVSDSPLHF.

The genes are TRBV19 and TRBJ2-5; D uncertain. Between the trimmed V and J ends, which lost 4 bases and 0 bases, there was a span of 9 bases. CDR3 length: 14 residues. Germline loops: CDR1 LNHDA, CDR2 SQIVND (reference sequence). CDR3 sequence (DNA): TGTGCCAGTAGTACGGGCAGACACCAAGAGACCCAGTACTTC. Translating gives CASSTGRHQETQYF.

This clonotype has more than one count but fewer than ten. This sequence joins TRBV6-2 or TRBV6-3 and TRBJ1-1; TRBD1 is a possible D gene (5 bases). Trimming removed 4 bases at V and 1 base at J, with 10 bases between. Germline V gene lookup returns CDR1 MNHEY and CDR2 SVGEGT. The CDR3 covers 14 residues. The CDR3 nucleotides are TGTGCCAGCAGTTGGCCCCAGGGGAACACTGAAGCTTTCTTT. Translating it yields CASSWPQGNTEAFF.

In its sample, this clonotype was seen a few times. CDR3 sequence reads: CASSFRVSGRGDTQYF. CDR3 nucleotide sequence: TGTGCCAGCAGTTTTCGGGTTAGCGGGCGGGGAGATACGCAGTATTTT. The chain has TRBV28 and TRBJ2-3; 7 bases match TRBD2. The germline V gene encodes CDR1 MDHEN and CDR2 SYDVKM. CDR3 length equals 16 residues. V trimming: 3 bases; J trimming: 5 bases; junction bases outside the gene matches: 11. Full variable domain (outside the CDR3, taken from reference TRBV28 and TRBJ2-3): DVKVTQSSRYLVKRTGEKVFLECVQDMDHENMFWYRQDPGLGLRLIYFSYDVKMKEKGDIPEGYSVSREKKERFSLILESASTNQTSMYLCASSFRVSGRGDTQYFGPGTRLTVL.

Only a few counts were recorded for this clonotype. V and J are TRBV6-6 and TRBJ2-2; 7 nucleotides match TRBD1. Trimming cost V 5 bases and J 9 bases; bases outside gene matches: 6. This CDR3 is built from 13 residues. The germline V gene encodes CDR1 MNHNY and CDR2 SVGAGI (reference sequence). Here the CDR3 reads CASSHLTGWELFF. CDR3 coding DNA: TGTGCCAGCAGTCATTTGACAGGGTGGGAGCTGTTTTTT.

This clonotype was counted only a few times. The V call is TRBV14, the J call TRBJ1-2; the D gene is possibly TRBD1 (6 bases). The CDR3 is made up of 13 amino acids. Germline V gives CDR1 SGHDN, CDR2 FVKESK. Trimming took 4 bases from V and 7 from J, leaving 13 bases between them. CDR3 loop: CASSPNTGSGYTF. CDR3 nucleotides: TGTGCCAGCAGCCCTAATACAGGGTCTGGCTACACCTTC.

The chain employs TRBV6-2 or TRBV6-3 and TRBJ2-5, with 7 bases fitting TRBD2. The V gene's germline CDR1 is MNHEY and CDR2 SVGEGT. J was trimmed by 2 bases and V by 7 bases; bases with no gene match: 10. The CDR3 runs 15 residues. The CDR3 nucleotides read TGTGCCAGCATTCTGAGGGAGGGCCGGCAAGAGACCCAGTACTTC. This encodes CASILREGRQETQYF.

The chain links TRBV20-1 to TRBJ2-7; D remains unclear. The CDR3 runs to 13 residues. Germline CDR1 reads DFQATT; CDR2 reads SNEGSKA (reference sequence). Trimming stripped 5 bases from V and 2 bases from J, with 13 bases between. The CDR3 region is CSAARDVAYEQYF. The CDR3 bases are TGCAGTGCTGCCCGAGACGTCGCCTACGAGCAGTACTTC.

This clonotype occurred a few times. J is TRBJ1-1 and V is TRBV6-2 or TRBV6-3, with a possible D match to TRBD1 (5 bases). The CDR3 runs to 15 residues. Germline CDR1 and CDR2: MNHEY and SVGEGT. Deletions cut 6 bases from V and 0 bases from J, with 14 bases between. The CDR3 region has the DNA TGTGCCAGCAGATCACAGGTCTCTATGAACACTGAAGCTTTCTTT. As protein: CASRSQVSMNTEAFF.

The J gene is TRBJ2-3, the V gene TRBV7-9; no clear D gene. Per germline, CDR1 SEHNR and CDR2 FQNEAQ (reference sequence). The CDR3 has 12 amino acids. Deletions cut 5 bases from V and 10 bases from J, with 13 bases between. The CDR3 DNA reads TGTGCCAGCAGCCCAACCGAGGTGCCGCAGTATTTT. Translating it yields CASSPTEVPQYF. Based on the CDR3 plus reference TRBV7-9 and TRBJ2-3, the full variable domain is DTGVSQNPRHKITKRGQNVTFRCDPISEHNRLYWYRQTLGQGPEFLTYFQNEAQLEKSRLLSDRFSAERPKGSFSTLEIQRTEQGDSAMYLCASSPTEVPQYFGPGTRLTVL.

The chain has TRBV5-1 and TRBJ2-1; TRBD2 aligns across 9 bases. The V segment lost 2 bases and the J segment 6 bases; nucleotides outside the gene matches: 6. CDR1 and CDR2 from the germline V gene are SGHRS and YFSETQ. The CDR3 spans 15 residues. This chain's CDR3 is CASSFLAGKGNEQFF. CDR3 nucleotide sequence: TGCGCCAGCAGCTTCCTAGCGGGAAAGGGCAATGAGCAGTTCTTC.

This clonotype came up a few times. The V call is TRBV7-9, the J call TRBJ2-5, with unresolved D. The germline gives CDR1 SEHNR, CDR2 FQNEAQ (reference sequence). V was shortened by 6 bases and J by 1 base, with 9 bases between the two germline ends. The CDR3 totals 13 residues. The CDR3 spells CASRKEIQETQYF. CDR3 coding DNA: TGTGCCAGCAGGAAGGAGATCCAAGAGACCCAGTACTTC. Together with reference TRBV7-9 and TRBJ2-5, the CDR3 gives the full variable domain: DTGVSQNPRHKITKRGQNVTFRCDPISEHNRLYWYRQTLGQGPEFLTYFQNEAQLEKSRLLSDRFSAERPKGSFSTLEIQRTEQGDSAMYLCASRKEIQETQYFGPGTRLLVL.

This clonotype has a handful of counts. This chain uses TRBV7-8 with TRBJ1-5; no definite D call. The germline V gene has CDR1 SGHVS and CDR2 FQNEAQ. Trimming took off 2 bases at V and 1 base at J, with 15 bases between the two ends. This CDR3 spans 17 amino acids. CDR3 sequence reads: CASSLKVAGNSNQPQHF. In DNA, the CDR3 is TGTGCCAGCAGCTTAAAGGTGGCGGGGAACAGCAATCAGCCCCAGCATTTT.

The gene calls are TRBV9 and TRBJ2-1, with 8 bases fitting TRBD2. From germline, CDR1 is SGDLS and CDR2 YYNGEE. V was clipped by 3 bases and J by 10 bases; unmatched bases: 12. The length of the CDR3 is 15 residues. CDR3 nucleotides: TGTGCCAGCAGCGCGGGCGGGACTAGGTATGGGGAGCAGTTCTTC. Amino acid sequence: CASSAGGTRYGEQFF.

The chain uses TRBV25-1 and TRBJ2-1, with D possibly being TRBD1 (6 bases). Germline V lookup: CDR1 MGHDK, CDR2 SYGVNS. This CDR3 is built from 17 residues. Trimming took 5 bases from V and 1 from J, leaving 18 bases between them. The DNA of the CDR3 is TGTGCCAGCAGTCCAACACCGGACAGTCCTTCCTACAATGAGCAGTTCTTC. Amino acid sequence: CASSPTPDSPSYNEQFF.

This clonotype was seen at least ten times. This sequence joins TRBV5-1 and TRBJ1-1, with TRBD1 identical over 11 bases. This CDR3 is 17 amino acids long. Germline V gene lookup returns CDR1 SGHRS and CDR2 YFSETQ. Trimming cost V 4 bases and J 2 bases; bases outside gene matches: 10. The CDR3 loop reads CASSKIPGQGVNTEAFF. CDR3 bases: TGCGCCAGCAGCAAAATCCCGGGACAGGGGGTAAACACTGAAGCTTTCTTT.

This clonotype occurred a few times. This chain uses TRBV6-2 or TRBV6-3 with TRBJ1-5; a possible D gene is TRBD1 (5 bases). V was trimmed by 6 bases and J by 0 bases, leaving 9 bases between them. The CDR3 covers 14 residues. CDR1 is MNHEY and CDR2 is SVGEGT in the germline V gene. DNA for the CDR3: TGTGCCAGCAGAAGCAGGGATAGCAATCAGCCCCAGCATTTT. Its protein is CASRSRDSNQPQHF.

This clonotype was seen more than once but under ten times. The J gene is TRBJ1-1, the V gene TRBV7-9; no reliable D call. Trimming shortened V by 2 bases and J by 5 bases, and 6 bases separated the two germline ends. Germline V gene sequence: CDR1 SEHNR, CDR2 FQNEAQ (reference sequence). This CDR3 is built from 12 residues. CDR3 residues: CASSLSDTEAFF. The CDR3 DNA reads TGTGCCAGCAGCTTAAGCGATACTGAAGCTTTCTTT.

The chain links TRBV7-2 to TRBJ1-3; tentatively, D is TRBD1 (5 bases). Germline V gene sequence: CDR1 SGHTA, CDR2 FQGNSA. The CDR3 covers 16 residues. Trimming left V 2 bases short and J 0 bases short, with 11 bases between. CDR3 nucleotides: TGTGCCAGCAGCTTACAGGGACGTCGCTCTGGAAACACCATATATTTT. This encodes CASSLQGRRSGNTIYF. The full variable domain, its missing parts supplied by reference TRBV7-2 and TRBJ1-3, is GAGVSQSPSNKVTEKGKDVELRCDPISGHTALYWYRQSLGQGLEFLIYFQGNSAPDKSGLPSDRFSAERTGGSVSTLTIQRTQQEDSAVYLCASSLQGRRSGNTIYFGEGSWLTVV.

This clonotype showed up many times. The rearrangement joins TRBV28 to TRBJ1-1, with a weak D call TRBD1 (5 bases). V lost 6 bases and J lost 1, with 6 bases in between. The CDR3 has 12 residues. The germline CDR1 and CDR2 sequences are MDHEN and SYDVKM. The CDR3 reads CASRGPNTEAFF. The CDR3 DNA is TGTGCCAGCAGGGGGCCGAACACTGAAGCTTTCTTT.

The sample holds many counts of this clonotype. This chain joins TRBV7-4 and TRBJ1-1, with TRBD1 as a possible D gene (6 bases). Trimming pared 2 bases from V and 4 bases from J, leaving 29 bases between. The CDR3 is made up of 20 amino acids. CDR1 and CDR2 from the germline V gene are SGHVT and SQSDAQ. The CDR3 spells CASSLRKNSGTPLRSTEAFF. For the CDR3, the DNA is TGTGCCAGCAGCTTAAGGAAAAATTCCGGGACACCCCTCCGGTCCACTGAAGCTTTCTTT.